This T cell receptor beta chain is drawn from a study of Ad26.COV2.S vaccination and SARS-CoV-2 variants. Study details: The COV1001 Ad26.COV2.S trial arm included the donor. Donor got 5x10^10 or 1x10^11 viral particles of Ad26.COV2.S.

Some clones are missing from TCRdb's copy, which holds only in-frame ones; the method was immunoSEQ multiplex PCR. The sample has a few hundred thousand clones; around 87% are singletons. Stated treatment: around 19 received Ad26.COV2.S at low or high dose, single or two shots; 5 received placebo; per-sample allocation not given. Collection of the samples took place on day 63 after the first injection of vaccine or placebo. Donation was by an adult aged 18-55 years who was in Boston. Germline V CDR1 and CDR2: LNHNV, YYDKDF (reference sequence). The V and J ends lost 1 base and 5 bases, in that order; junction bases with no gene match: 1. CDR3 length: 15 amino acids.

This chain joins TRBV15 and TRBJ2-2, with 10 nucleotides matching TRBD1. Sequenced material: peripheral blood, taken in a trial of Ad26.COV2.S vaccine versus placebo. The source of this sequence is a person between 18 and 59 years old who received the Ad26.COV2.S COVID-19 vaccine or a placebo. The CDR3 DNA follows: TGTGCCACCAGCAGAGGACAGGGGGCGACCGGGGAGCTGTTTTTT. Translation gives CATSRGQGATGELFF.